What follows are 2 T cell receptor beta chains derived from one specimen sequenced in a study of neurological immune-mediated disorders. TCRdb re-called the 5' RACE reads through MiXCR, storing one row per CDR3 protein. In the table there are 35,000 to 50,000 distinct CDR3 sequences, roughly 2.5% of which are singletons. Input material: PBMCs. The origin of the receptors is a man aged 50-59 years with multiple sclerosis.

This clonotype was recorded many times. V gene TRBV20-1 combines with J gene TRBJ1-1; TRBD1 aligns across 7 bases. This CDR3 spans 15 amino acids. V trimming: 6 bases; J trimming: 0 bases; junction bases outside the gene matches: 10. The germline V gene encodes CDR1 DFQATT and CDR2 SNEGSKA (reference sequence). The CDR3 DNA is TGCAGTGCCCGCGACAGGGAATCGATGAACACTGAAGCTTTCTTT. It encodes CSARDRESMNTEAFF.

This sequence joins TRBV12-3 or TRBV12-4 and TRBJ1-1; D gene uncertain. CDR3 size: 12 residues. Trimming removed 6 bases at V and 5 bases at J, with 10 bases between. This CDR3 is CASSLDWTEAFF. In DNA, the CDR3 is TGTGCCAGCAGCCTCGATTGGACTGAAGCTTTCTTT.